Shown below are 30 T cell receptor beta chains from a single sample sequenced in a study of blood T cell repertoires in COVID-19. TCRdb's table, derived via immunoSEQ multiplex PCR, lists solely in-frame clones and lacks some. The sample lists about 440,000 clones, about 87% occurring once. Sample: peripheral blood. The source is a woman in her 50s with COVID-19, enrolled during active disease.

This clone was seen a single time. The rearrangement links TRBV7-9 to TRBJ1-1, with 8 bases aligning to TRBD1. The CDR3 contains 16 residues. CDR1 SEHNR and CDR2 FQNEAQ come from the germline V gene (reference sequence). Losses at the gene ends were 5 bases for V and 4 bases for J; bases not matched to a gene: 12. The CDR3 sequence: CASSEDRGGWGTEAFF. CDR3 bases: TGTGCCAGCAGCGAAGACAGGGGAGGGTGGGGCACTGAAGCTTTCTTT.

This clone was seen more than once but under ten times. The chain has TRBV18 and TRBJ2-1, with 8 bases identical to TRBD2. Germline CDR1 and CDR2: KGHSH and LQKENI. J lost 8 bases, V lost 3 bases, and 15 bases had no gene match. This CDR3 region has 17 residues. The DNA of the CDR3 is TGTGCCAGCTCACCCCCGGGGGGGGTAAATTTGGGTGATGAGCAGTTCTTC. Translated, it gives CASSPPGGVNLGDEQFF.

The chain couples TRBV11-2 to TRBJ2-1; the D is unclear. The ends were cut back, 3 bases at V and 2 bases at J, with 5 bases in the middle. Per the germline V gene, CDR1 is SGHAT and CDR2 is FQNNGV. This CDR3 has 13 amino acids. CDR3 residues: CASSFSTYNEQFF. CDR3 in DNA: TGTGCCAGCAGCTTTTCAACCTACAATGAGCAGTTCTTC.

The CDR3, as DNA: TGTGCCAGCAGCCACTCCGGGGCTAGCGTGACAGATACGCAGTATTTT. The encoded protein is CASSHSGASVTDTQYF. V gene TRBV3-1 (or the pseudogene TRBV3-2) combines with J gene TRBJ2-3; a weak D match, TRBD2 (6 bases). V gave up 3 bases and J gave up 3 bases, with 16 bases separating them. The CDR3 sequence is 16 residues long. CDR1 and CDR2 (germline): LGHDT, YNNKEL (reference sequence).

There are a few counts of this clone. This chain links TRBV6-5 with TRBJ2-2; TRBD2 might be the D (6 bases). CDR3 size: 12 residues. V dropped 7 bases and J dropped 7 bases, with 10 bases sitting between them. Germline V gene lookup returns CDR1 MNHEY and CDR2 SVGAGI. The DNA of the CDR3 is TGTGCCAGCAACGGGGGTGACGGGGAGCTGTTTTTT. It is translated as CASNGGDGELFF.

The CDR3 loop is CASRGGGIQYF. The CDR3 DNA is TGTGCCAGCAGGGGAGGCGGCATTCAGTACTTC. The chain uses TRBV12-3 or TRBV12-4 and TRBJ2-4; D might be TRBD2 (6 bases). Trimming left V 6 bases short and J 9 bases short, with 9 bases between. This CDR3 region has 11 residues.

The V call is TRBV4-1, the J call TRBJ2-3; 10 positions match TRBD2. Germline CDR1 MGHRA, CDR2 YSYEKL. The CDR3 has 14 amino acids. With V trimmed by 7 bases and J by 2 bases, 3 bases remained unmatched. CDR3 sequence (DNA): TGCGCCAGCACGCTAGCGGGGGACACAGATACGCAGTATTTT. Its protein product is CASTLAGDTDTQYF.

This clone was detected only a few times. V is TRBV25-1 and J is TRBJ2-3; TRBD1 might be the D (7 bases). Trimming took off 3 bases at V and 4 bases at J, with 11 bases between the two ends. This CDR3 region has 14 residues. Looked up from germline, CDR1 is MGHDK and CDR2 is SYGVNS. The CDR3 sequence is CASSDDREADTQYF. DNA of the CDR3: TGTGCCAGCAGTGACGACAGGGAGGCAGATACGCAGTATTTT.

The chain recombines TRBV27 with TRBJ2-1; tentatively, D is TRBD1 (5 bases). The CDR3 is 11 amino acids. Between the trimmed V and J ends, which lost 2 bases and 9 bases, there was a span of 5 bases. Germline V lookup: CDR1 MNHEY, CDR2 SMNVEV (reference sequence). The CDR3 spells CASSLRGEQFF. The CDR3 region has the DNA TGTGCCAGCAGTTTAAGGGGTGAGCAGTTCTTC.

The chain links TRBV20-1 to TRBJ1-2, with 7 bases aligning to TRBD1. The CDR3 loop spans 14 amino acids. Trimming cost V 3 bases and J 4 bases; bases outside gene matches: 8. CDR1 DFQATT and CDR2 SNEGSKA come from the germline V gene (reference sequence). CDR3 bases: TGCAGTGCTAGTCGTGGAGACAGGGCCTATGGCTACACCTTC. Residues: CSASRGDRAYGYTF.

In DNA form, the CDR3 reads TGTGCCAGCAGTGAAGGAAACAGTATCTATGGCTACACCTTC. It specifies CASSEGNSIYGYTF. The chain combines TRBV2 with TRBJ1-2; no clear D gene. Trimming took 1 base from V and 4 from J, leaving 10 bases between them. Germline V gene lookup returns CDR1 SNHLY and CDR2 FYNNEI. This CDR3 spans 14 amino acids.

The chain is built from TRBV27 and TRBJ1-2; 7 bases line up with TRBD1. With 3 bases clipped from V and 3 bases from J, the junction kept 1 base outside the gene matches. This CDR3 has 13 residues. Germline values: CDR1 MNHEY, CDR2 SMNVEV (reference sequence). The CDR3 reads CASSFQGDYGYTF. The CDR3 nucleotides are TGTGCCAGCAGTTTTCAGGGGGACTATGGCTACACCTTC.

This clone was seen once. As DNA, the CDR3 is TGTGCCTGGACGCTCGGGCGGGTGAACACTGAAGCTTTCTTT. The encoded protein is CAWTLGRVNTEAFF. The rearrangement joins TRBV30 to TRBJ1-1; D not resolved. The CDR3 has 14 amino acids. V was pared by 4 bases and J by 0 bases, with 12 bases between. Per germline, CDR1 GTSNPN and CDR2 SVGIG (reference sequence).

The chain links TRBV27 to TRBJ2-7, with 9 nucleotides matching TRBD2. The length of the CDR3 is 15 residues. Trimming took 2 bases from V and 6 from J; bases not matched to a gene: 8. Germline CDR1 reads MNHEY; CDR2 reads SMNVEV (reference sequence). This CDR3 is CASSLAGGAGREQYF. For the CDR3, the DNA is TGTGCCAGCAGTTTAGCGGGGGGGGCCGGGCGCGAGCAGTACTTC.

This clone has just a few counts. V usage is TRBV7-8 and J usage is TRBJ2-1, with D perhaps matching TRBD2 (7 bases). CDR1 is SGHVS, CDR2 FQNEAQ, per germline. This CDR3 spans 17 amino acids. The ends were cut back, 1 base at V and 7 bases at J, with 20 bases in the middle. CDR3 in amino acids: CASSLGHAGAPVNEQFF. DNA of the CDR3: TGTGCCAGCAGCTTAGGTCACGCGGGGGCCCCTGTAAATGAGCAGTTCTTC.

The rearrangement links TRBV28 to TRBJ2-3, with D perhaps matching TRBD1 (5 bases). The CDR3 sequence is 17 residues long. V lost 5 bases, J lost 3 bases, and 21 bases lay in between. CDR1 is MDHEN, CDR2 SYDVKM, per germline. The CDR3 protein is CASSPLRGSGTTDTQYF. CDR3 nucleotide sequence: TGTGCCAGCAGTCCTCTAAGGGGAAGTGGTACGACAGATACGCAGTATTTT. Full variable domain (missing parts from reference TRBV28 and TRBJ2-3): DVKVTQSSRYLVKRTGEKVFLECVQDMDHENMFWYRQDPGLGLRLIYFSYDVKMKEKGDIPEGYSVSREKKERFSLILESASTNQTSMYLCASSPLRGSGTTDTQYFGPGTRLTVL.

This clone turned up a few times. CDR3 sequence: CAWTAGGPEAFF. DNA for the CDR3: TGTGCCTGGACCGCAGGGGGCCCTGAAGCTTTCTTT. The J gene is TRBJ1-1, the V gene TRBV30; 8 positions agree with TRBD1. There are 12 residues in the CDR3. Per the germline V gene, CDR1 is GTSNPN and CDR2 is SVGIG (reference sequence). V dropped 4 bases and J dropped 6; count of bases not matched to a gene: 4. Full variable domain (outside the CDR3, taken from reference TRBV30 and TRBJ1-1): SQTIHQWPATLVQPVGSPLSLECTVEGTSNPNLYWYRQAAGRGLQLLFYSVGIGQISSEVPQNLSASRPQDRQFILSSKKLLLSDSGFYLCAWTAGGPEAFFGQGTRLTVV.

This chain uses TRBV3-1 (or the pseudogene TRBV3-2) with TRBJ2-3; no reliable D call. Per germline, CDR1 LGHDT and CDR2 YNNKEL (reference sequence). V was cut by 0 bases and J by 4 bases, with 5 bases left in between. The CDR3 spans 13 residues. CDR3 coding DNA: TGTGCCAGCAGCCAAGATTCAGCAGATACGCAGTATTTT. This gives the protein CASSQDSADTQYF.

J is TRBJ1-4 and V is TRBV19; D is unclear. Trimming removed 3 bases at V and 5 bases at J, with 7 bases between. The V gene's germline CDR1 is LNHDA and CDR2 SQIVND (reference sequence). The CDR3 runs 13 residues. This CDR3 is CASSMDWNEKLFF. The DNA of the CDR3 is TGTGCCAGTAGTATGGACTGGAATGAAAAACTGTTTTTT. The whole variable domain, remainder taken from reference TRBV19 and TRBJ1-4, is DGGITQSPKYLFRKEGQNVTLSCEQNLNHDAMYWYRQDPGQGLRLIYYSQIVNDFQKGDIAEGYSVSREKKESFPLTVTSAQKNPTAFYLCASSMDWNEKLFFGSGTQLSVL.

This chain uses TRBV29-1 with TRBJ1-2; possible D gene TRBD1, 5 bases. The V gene lost 5 bases and the J gene lost 5 bases, with 21 bases spanning the gap. The germline gives CDR1 SQVTM, CDR2 ANQGSEA. The CDR3 consists of 15 residues. CDR3 nucleotides: TGCAGCGTTAAAATGACAGTATCTTCTCCGTATGGCTACACCTTC. Translation gives CSVKMTVSSPYGYTF.

The chain is built from TRBV7-3 and TRBJ2-6; D call uncertain. The CDR3 runs 16 residues. Per germline, CDR1 SGHTA and CDR2 FQGTGA. Trimming took off 0 bases at V and 0 bases at J, with 6 bases between the two ends. CDR3 DNA sequence: TGTGCCAGCAGCTTAACCTTCTTCTCTGGGGCCAACGTCCTGACTTTC. Translating it yields CASSLTFFSGANVLTF.

The V call is TRBV9, the J call TRBJ2-1, with D possibly being TRBD2 (5 bases). CDR3 size: 16 residues. V shed 4 bases and J shed 7 bases, with 21 bases lying between them. In germline, CDR1 is SGDLS, CDR2 YYNGEE. Here the CDR3 reads CASSNFRDGVTNEQFF. Written as DNA, the CDR3 is TGTGCCAGCAGCAATTTTCGTGACGGGGTGACGAATGAGCAGTTCTTC.

The J gene is TRBJ1-6, the V gene TRBV11-2; D remains unclear. The germline V gene encodes CDR1 SGHAT and CDR2 FQNNGV. The CDR3 contains 16 residues. With 2 bases removed from V and 6 bases from J, the gap between germline ends came to 14 bases. The CDR3 spells CASSLTPDWSNSPLHF. The CDR3, as DNA: TGTGCCAGCAGCTTAACGCCCGACTGGAGTAATTCACCCCTCCACTTT.

The chain has TRBV7-7 and TRBJ2-3; TRBD2 aligns across 11 bases. Germline V gene sequence: CDR1 SSHAT, CDR2 FNYEAQ (reference sequence). The J segment lost 11 bases and the V segment lost 5 bases, leaving 6 bases of the junction unmatched. CDR3 size: 13 residues. This CDR3 is CASSRDLAGGQYF. The CDR3 DNA reads as TGTGCCAGCAGCAGGGACCTAGCGGGGGGGCAGTATTTT. Drawing the rest from reference TRBV7-7 and TRBJ2-3, the complete variable domain is GAGVSQSPRYKVTKRGQDVTLRCDPISSHATLYWYQQALGQGPEFLTYFNYEAQPDKSGLPSDRFSAERPEGSISTLTIQRTEQRDSAMYRCASSRDLAGGQYFGPGTRLTVL.

CDR3 coding DNA: TGTGCCAGCACCGATCCGGGATCGAACACCGGGGAGCTGTTTTTT. This codes for CASTDPGSNTGELFF. The chain employs TRBV6-5 and TRBJ2-2; TRBD2 might be the D (5 bases). There are 15 residues in the CDR3. Germline values: CDR1 MNHEY, CDR2 SVGAGI. The V end lost 7 bases, the J end lost 0 bases, and 12 bases lay between the germline ends.

This chain uses TRBV30 with TRBJ1-5; the D is unclear. CDR1 is GTSNPN and CDR2 is SVGIG in the germline V gene (reference sequence). Trimming removed 0 bases from V and 0 bases from J, with 6 bases in between. The CDR3 is 14 amino acids. The CDR3 sequence: CAWSVRDSNQPQHF. The CDR3 DNA reads as TGTGCCTGGAGTGTAAGAGATAGCAATCAGCCCCAGCATTTT.

V is TRBV3-1 (or the pseudogene TRBV3-2) and J is TRBJ2-7; 10 bases match TRBD2. The CDR3 is 17 amino acids. CDR1 LGHDT and CDR2 YNNKEL come from the germline V gene (reference sequence). The ends lost 1 base at V and 0 bases at J; junction bases unmatched: 6. CDR3 bases: TGTGCCAGCAGCCAAGCCGAACTAGCGGGGCACTCCTACGAGCAGTACTTC. Translation gives CASSQAELAGHSYEQYF.

The genes are TRBV9 and TRBJ2-7; 8 bases are a match to TRBD1. Germline V lookup: CDR1 SGDLS, CDR2 YYNGEE. The length of the CDR3 is 13 residues. Trimming took 5 bases from V and 3 from J; bases not matched to a gene: 4. CDR3 nucleotides: TGTGCCAGCAGTCTAGGACAGGGCTACGAGCAGTACTTC. Protein sequence: CASSLGQGYEQYF.

The rearrangement joins TRBV19 to TRBJ1-2; 7 positions match TRBD1. The V gene end was trimmed by 5 bases and the J gene end by 4 bases; junction bases not matched to a gene: 7. Germline V gives CDR1 LNHDA, CDR2 SQIVND (reference sequence). The CDR3 is 14 amino acids. The CDR3 nucleotides are TGTGCCAGTAGTCCCCGGACAGGATCCTATGGCTACACCTTC. This codes for CASSPRTGSYGYTF.

The gene calls are TRBV4-1 and TRBJ2-3; 9 bases are shared with TRBD2. Germline loops: CDR1 MGHRA, CDR2 YSYEKL. CDR3 length: 14 residues. Trimming removed 3 bases from V and 8 bases from J; junction bases left unmatched: 6. The CDR3 DNA reads as TGCGCCAGCAGCCATAGCGGGGGCCCCGCTACGCAGTATTTT. Translating it yields CASSHSGGPATQYF.